The T cell receptor beta chain described here comes from a study of T cell responses to AZD1222 COVID-19 vaccine (dated by TCRdb to the early 2020s). About the investigation overall: TCR sequencing was performed for roughly 240 trial participants, of whom about 200 were given two doses of AZD1222 and 26 were given two doses of MenACWY control vaccine. Trial participants were enrolled by age into subgroups of 18-55, 56-69 and 70-plus years, and around 140, 26 and 57 TCR-sequenced participants, respectively, were included in these subgroups. Broad study findings and their caveats: In the small 56-69-year group, the increase in depth fell short of significance, most likely because of low power. A significant rise in spike-specific TCR breadth and depth was observed after two AZD1222 doses relative to day 0 and relative to MenACWY recipients. The whole spike protein was spanned by vaccine-associated CD4 TCRs, and dominant responses were seen in regions 160-218 and 743-854. Nearly half of unique spike-specific TCRs reportedly recognized epitopes outside regions mutated in the B.1.351 and B.1.1.7 variants. Participants were mostly white British and included more females than males, and it was suggested by the authors that clonal diversity may have been underestimated. Because no day 14 peak-response samples were available, repertoires were characterized only after the peak T cell response. Conclusions about previously exposed vaccinees were limited because only six or seven AZD1222 recipients were SARS-CoV-2 seropositive at baseline.

Sample time point, as interpreted from the label and publication: about 28 days (+/-7) after the second vaccine dose. AZD1222 recipients whose second dose came at about 4 weeks and those whose second dose came at about 12 weeks were combined into one group, since spike-specific TCR depth and breadth did not differ between the two schedules. Samples from vaccinated people were obtained from the UK trials COV001 and COV002, which included a single-blind randomized controlled phase 2/3 trial of AZD1222 (ChAdOx1 nCoV-19) in healthy adults. For TCRbeta chain sequencing, PBMC samples from trial participants were taken at day 0 and at day 28 after the second dose. Regarding this clone: There is no known antigen for this receptor. Base qualities are not provided; no much larger clone lies one nucleotide away.

The CDR3 regions of human TCRbeta chains were subjected to immunosequencing. Turning to the authors' computational methods: TCRs in the repertoires were matched against a reference library of SARS-CoV-2-specific TCRs that had been generated with the MIRA antigen-specificity platform. Breadth was defined as the fraction of unique TCRs that were SARS-CoV-2-associated, and depth was defined as the fraction of total T cells that were SARS-CoV-2-associated. Using the MIRA data, each spike-specific TCR was mapped to the spike region that the TCR reacts to and placed in a CD4 or CD8 class. Log10-transformed breadth and depth values were compared by one-way ANOVA with Sidak's multiple comparisons tests. In its TCRdb copy, this immuneACCESS table keeps in-frame sequences only and misses some clones. Where compared with another copy, unresolved V genes explain less than half of these, and the others have no known cause. The V and J calls and clone size are taken from that table; D and trimming were inferred from the DNA. The sample table records 150,000 or so clones; around 92% of these occur just once. The top ten hold 1% to 1.5% of the sample.

CDR3 length: 14 amino acids, cysteine to phenylalanine. CDR3 DNA only is kept here, 42 bases in frame from base 1. The germline V end is reduced by 0 bases and the J end by 5 bases; junction bases left unmatched: 2. CDR1 and CDR2 are drawn from the germline V gene: SGHRS, YFSETQ. The TCR was taken from an adult who received the AZD1222 COVID-19 vaccine. The chain is assembled from TRBV5-1 and TRBJ2-5; the central 9 bases match TRBD2. The sample consisted of peripheral blood, taken 28 days after the second AZD1222 dose. This receptor has the CDR3 CASSLGLAGETQYF. The DNA sequence is given as TGCGCCAGCAGCTTGGGGCTAGCGGGGGAGACCCAGTACTTC.